These T cell receptor beta chains were read from a single sample in a study of early T cells in non-severe SARS-CoV-2 infection. TCRdb re-derived calls from the 5' RACE reads in MiXCR, one entry per CDR3 protein. The sample includes tens of thousands of distinct CDR3 sequences, approximately 11% of them seen just once. The source was whole blood, collected at baseline. The receptors derive from an adult who was a healthcare worker with PCR-confirmed SARS-CoV-2 infection or an uninfected control (not recorded which). CDR3s leave out the opening cysteine and the closing phenylalanine or tryptophan. A clone size is listed for some rows: how often the clone was seen (once, few, many), or a class if it is expanded.

j_call: TRBJ1-2
v_call: TRBV12-3/TRBV12-4
clone_size: few
cdr3_aa: ASSPLGGIYGYT

j_call: TRBJ1-3
v_call: TRBV18
clone_size: few
cdr3_aa: ASSPPRMSLGGAIY

j_call: TRBJ1-6
v_call: TRBV9
clone_size: NA
cdr3_aa: TSSVEQSNSPLH

j_call: TRBJ1-2
v_call: TRBV28
clone_size: few
cdr3_aa: ASSLRPPAGRRYT

j_call: TRBJ2-1
v_call: TRBV7-6
clone_size: few
cdr3_aa: ASSFTGTIYNEQF

j_call: TRBJ2-6
v_call: TRBV28
clone_size: few
cdr3_aa: ASSRTRVSGANVLT

j_call: TRBJ1-1
v_call: TRBV6-2/TRBV6-3
clone_size: many
cdr3_aa: ASSHLNTEAF

j_call: TRBJ1-1
v_call: TRBV29-1
clone_size: NA
cdr3_aa: SLQEPPNTEAF

j_call: TRBJ1-1
v_call: TRBV6-6
clone_size: many
cdr3_aa: ASSYSDRPEAF

j_call: TRBJ2-2
v_call: TRBV7-2
clone_size: NA
cdr3_aa: ASMRAGELF

j_call: TRBJ2-7
v_call: TRBV30
clone_size: few
cdr3_aa: AWTLPLTAYEQY

j_call: TRBJ1-2
v_call: TRBV7-2
clone_size: NA
cdr3_aa: ASSLQQGEYRGYT

j_call: TRBJ1-6
v_call: TRBV12-5
clone_size: NA
cdr3_aa: ASGQGRMVDDSPLH

j_call: TRBJ2-1
v_call: TRBV20-1
clone_size: NA
cdr3_aa: SARGLAVNEQF

j_call: TRBJ1-1
v_call: TRBV27
clone_size: many
cdr3_aa: ASSLSWVGGTEAF

j_call: TRBJ1-1
v_call: TRBV6-2/TRBV6-3
clone_size: NA
cdr3_aa: ASTDGYRNEAF

j_call: TRBJ2-4
v_call: TRBV21-1
clone_size: few
cdr3_aa: ASPTGVEDIQY

j_call: TRBJ2-7
v_call: TRBV9
clone_size: few
cdr3_aa: ASSVALGSSYEQY

j_call: TRBJ1-5
v_call: TRBV6-2/TRBV6-3
clone_size: many
cdr3_aa: ASRRDNYSNQPQH

j_call: TRBJ2-1
v_call: TRBV3-1
clone_size: many
cdr3_aa: ASSHGLEYNEQF

j_call: TRBJ2-2
v_call: TRBV7-8
clone_size: few
cdr3_aa: ASSLGDRNTGELF

j_call: TRBJ2-2
v_call: TRBV7-9
clone_size: many
cdr3_aa: ASSLSGGLNTGELF

j_call: TRBJ2-3
v_call: TRBV5-1
clone_size: many
cdr3_aa: ASSLAPTGGTDTQY

j_call: TRBJ2-5
v_call: TRBV9
clone_size: few
cdr3_aa: ASSVGTSDRETQY

j_call: TRBJ2-1
v_call: TRBV7-8
clone_size: NA
cdr3_aa: ASSLQGAHNEQF

j_call: TRBJ2-5
v_call: TRBV11-2
clone_size: NA
cdr3_aa: ASSQKETQY

j_call: TRBJ2-5
v_call: TRBV7-9
clone_size: NA
cdr3_aa: ASRVTPEETQY

j_call: TRBJ2-7
v_call: TRBV28
clone_size: few
cdr3_aa: ASRTPGEYEQY

j_call: TRBJ2-7
v_call: TRBV20-1
clone_size: NA
cdr3_aa: SATPSSYEQY

j_call: TRBJ2-3
v_call: TRBV14
clone_size: NA
cdr3_aa: ASSRAPGLGFTDTQY

j_call: TRBJ2-7
v_call: TRBV30
clone_size: NA
cdr3_aa: AWSTPGRSYEQY

j_call: TRBJ1-3
v_call: TRBV28
clone_size: few
cdr3_aa: ASSLPGRRMSGNTIY

j_call: TRBJ2-2
v_call: TRBV18
clone_size: NA
cdr3_aa: ASSPVEGELF